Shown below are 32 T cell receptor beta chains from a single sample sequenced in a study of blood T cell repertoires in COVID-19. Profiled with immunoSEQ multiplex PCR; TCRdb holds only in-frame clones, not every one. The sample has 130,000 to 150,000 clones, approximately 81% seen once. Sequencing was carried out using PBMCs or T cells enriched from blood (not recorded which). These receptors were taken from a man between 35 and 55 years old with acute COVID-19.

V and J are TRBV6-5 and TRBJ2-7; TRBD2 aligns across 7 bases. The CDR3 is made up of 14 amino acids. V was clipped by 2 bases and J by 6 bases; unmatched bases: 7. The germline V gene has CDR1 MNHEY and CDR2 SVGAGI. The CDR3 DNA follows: TGTGCCAGCAGTTACGGGAGGGTCAGTGCCGAGCAGTACTTC. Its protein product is CASSYGRVSAEQYF.

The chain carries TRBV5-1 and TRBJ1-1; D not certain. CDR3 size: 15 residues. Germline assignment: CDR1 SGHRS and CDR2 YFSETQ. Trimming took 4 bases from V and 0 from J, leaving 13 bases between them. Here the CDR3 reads CASSPGPSMNTEAFF. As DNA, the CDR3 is TGCGCCAGCAGCCCGGGTCCGAGCATGAACACTGAAGCTTTCTTT.

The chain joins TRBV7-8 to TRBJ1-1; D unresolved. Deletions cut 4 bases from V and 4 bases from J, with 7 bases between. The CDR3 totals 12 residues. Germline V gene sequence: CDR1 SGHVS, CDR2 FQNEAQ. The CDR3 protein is CASSSGFTEAFF. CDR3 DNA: TGTGCCAGCAGCTCCGGGTTCACTGAAGCTTTCTTT.

CDR3 sequence: CASSLGQGEYEQYF. The CDR3 region has the DNA TGTGCCAGCAGCTTGGGACAGGGGGAATACGAGCAGTACTTC. The rearrangement uses TRBV3-1 (or the pseudogene TRBV3-2) and TRBJ2-7; 11 positions match TRBD1. This CDR3 is built from 14 residues. V dropped 5 bases and J dropped 4; count of bases not matched to a gene: 4. From germline, CDR1 is LGHDT and CDR2 YNNKEL (reference sequence).

CDR3 loop: CASSVQAAGRNTQYF. The CDR3 bases are TGTGCCAGCAGCGTTCAGGCGGCAGGGCGAAATACGCAGTATTTT. The genes are TRBV9 and TRBJ2-3; D is perhaps TRBD1 (5 bases). The germline gives CDR1 SGDLS, CDR2 YYNGEE. The CDR3 spans 15 residues. V was trimmed by 2 bases and J by 7 bases, leaving 17 bases between them.

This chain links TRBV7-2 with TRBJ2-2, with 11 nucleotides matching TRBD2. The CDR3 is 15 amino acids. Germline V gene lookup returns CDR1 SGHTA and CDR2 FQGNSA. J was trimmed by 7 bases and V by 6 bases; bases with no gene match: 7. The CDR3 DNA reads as TGTGCCAGCAGTTTTAGCGGGGGGGCCTTCGGGGAGCTGTTTTTT. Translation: CASSFSGGAFGELFF.

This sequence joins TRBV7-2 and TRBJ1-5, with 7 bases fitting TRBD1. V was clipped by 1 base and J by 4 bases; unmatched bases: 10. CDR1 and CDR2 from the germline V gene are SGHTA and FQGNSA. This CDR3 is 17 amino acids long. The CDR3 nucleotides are TGTGCCAGCAGCTTAGAAAGGGGGCGAAGGGGAAATCAGCCCCAGCATTTT. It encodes CASSLERGRRGNQPQHF.

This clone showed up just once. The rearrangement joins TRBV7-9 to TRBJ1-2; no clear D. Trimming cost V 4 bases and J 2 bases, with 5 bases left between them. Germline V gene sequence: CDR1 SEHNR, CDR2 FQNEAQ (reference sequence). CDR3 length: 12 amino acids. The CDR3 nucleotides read TGTGCCAGCAGCTCTTTCAACTATGGCTACACCTTC. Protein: CASSSFNYGYTF.

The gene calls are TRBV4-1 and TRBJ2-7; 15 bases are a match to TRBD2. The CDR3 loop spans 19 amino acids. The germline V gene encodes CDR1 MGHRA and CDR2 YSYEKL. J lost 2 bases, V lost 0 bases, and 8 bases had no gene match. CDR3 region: CASSQDRGTSGGTPYEQYF. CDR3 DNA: TGCGCCAGCAGCCAAGACCGCGGGACTAGCGGGGGGACCCCCTACGAGCAGTACTTC.

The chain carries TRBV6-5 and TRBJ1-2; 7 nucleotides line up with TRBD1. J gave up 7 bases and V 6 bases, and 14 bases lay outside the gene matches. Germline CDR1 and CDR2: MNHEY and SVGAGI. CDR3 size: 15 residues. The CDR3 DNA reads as TGTGCCAGCAGCAAAGACCGACAGGGCGCCGCTGGCTACACCTTC. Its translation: CASSKDRQGAAGYTF.

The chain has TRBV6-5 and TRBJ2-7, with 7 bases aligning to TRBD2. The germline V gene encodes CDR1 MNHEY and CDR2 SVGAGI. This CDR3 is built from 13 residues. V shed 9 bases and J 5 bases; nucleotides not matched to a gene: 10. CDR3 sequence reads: CASRNGGINEQYF. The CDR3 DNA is TGTGCCAGTCGAAACGGGGGGATTAACGAGCAGTACTTC.

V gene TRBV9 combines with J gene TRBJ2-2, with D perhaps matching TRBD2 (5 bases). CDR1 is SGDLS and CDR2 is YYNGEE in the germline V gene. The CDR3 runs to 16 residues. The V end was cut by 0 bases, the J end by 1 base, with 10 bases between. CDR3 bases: TGTGCCAGCAGCGTAGAGGAGAGCGGGAACACCGGGGAGCTGTTTTTT. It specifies CASSVEESGNTGELFF.

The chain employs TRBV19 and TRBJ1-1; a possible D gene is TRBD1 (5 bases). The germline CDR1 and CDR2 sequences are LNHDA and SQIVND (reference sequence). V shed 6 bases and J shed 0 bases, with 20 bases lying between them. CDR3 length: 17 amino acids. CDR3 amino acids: CASSKRGPRQMNTEAFF. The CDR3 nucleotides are TGTGCCAGTAGCAAGCGGGGCCCGAGACAGATGAACACTGAAGCTTTCTTT.

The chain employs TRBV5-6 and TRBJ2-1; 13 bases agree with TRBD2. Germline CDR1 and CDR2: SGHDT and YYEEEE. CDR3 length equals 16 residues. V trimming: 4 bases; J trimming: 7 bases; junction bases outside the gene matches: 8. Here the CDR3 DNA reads TGTGCCAGCAGCATTAGGACTAGCGGGAGTAAGAATGAGCAGTTCTTC. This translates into CASSIRTSGSKNEQFF. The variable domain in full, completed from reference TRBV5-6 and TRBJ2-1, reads DAGVTQSPTHLIKTRGQQVTLRCSPKSGHDTVSWYQQALGQGPQFIFQYYEEEERQRGNFPDRFSGHQFPNYSSELNVNALLLGDSALYLCASSIRTSGSKNEQFFGPGTRLTVL.

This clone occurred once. The CDR3 reads CASSSHPRQGPNEKLFF. The CDR3 nucleotides read TGTGCCAGCAGCTCTCACCCCAGACAGGGACCTAATGAAAAACTGTTTTTT. The chain employs TRBV21-1 and TRBJ1-4; the DNA was not used to check the table's D call, TRBD1. TRBV21-1 corresponds to a pseudogene. The CDR3 is made up of 17 amino acids.

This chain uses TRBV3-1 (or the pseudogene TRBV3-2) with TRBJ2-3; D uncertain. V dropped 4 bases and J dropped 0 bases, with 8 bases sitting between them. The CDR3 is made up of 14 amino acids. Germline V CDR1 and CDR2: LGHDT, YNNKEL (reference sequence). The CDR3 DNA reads TGTGCCAGCAGCCTTTATACTAGCACAGATACGCAGTATTTT. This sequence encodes CASSLYTSTDTQYF.

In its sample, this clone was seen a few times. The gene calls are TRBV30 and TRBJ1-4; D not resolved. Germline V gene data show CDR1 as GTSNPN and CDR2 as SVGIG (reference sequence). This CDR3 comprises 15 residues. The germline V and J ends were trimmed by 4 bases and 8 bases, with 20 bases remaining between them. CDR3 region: CAWNRGSQRKEKLFF. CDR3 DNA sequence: TGTGCCTGGAACCGTGGGTCCCAGCGTAAAGAAAAACTGTTTTTT.

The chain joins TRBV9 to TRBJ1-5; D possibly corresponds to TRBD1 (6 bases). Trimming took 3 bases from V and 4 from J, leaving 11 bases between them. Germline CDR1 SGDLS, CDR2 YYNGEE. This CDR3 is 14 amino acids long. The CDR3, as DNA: TGTGCCAGCAGCGCGGACAGCCAGAATCAGCCCCAGCATTTT. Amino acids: CASSADSQNQPQHF.

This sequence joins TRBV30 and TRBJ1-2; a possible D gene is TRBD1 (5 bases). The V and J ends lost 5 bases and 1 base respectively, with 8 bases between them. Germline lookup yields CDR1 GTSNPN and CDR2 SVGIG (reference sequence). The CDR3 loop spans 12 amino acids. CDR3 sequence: CAWGRDNYGYTF. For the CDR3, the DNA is TGTGCCTGGGGCAGGGATAACTATGGCTACACCTTC.

The CDR3 reads CASRDTGVDEQFF. CDR3 bases: TGTGCCAGCAGGGATACAGGGGTGGATGAGCAGTTCTTC. This sequence joins TRBV28 and TRBJ2-1, with 7 positions matching TRBD1. Germline assignment: CDR1 MDHEN and CDR2 SYDVKM. The CDR3 spans 13 residues. J lost 8 bases, V lost 6 bases, and 7 bases had no gene match.

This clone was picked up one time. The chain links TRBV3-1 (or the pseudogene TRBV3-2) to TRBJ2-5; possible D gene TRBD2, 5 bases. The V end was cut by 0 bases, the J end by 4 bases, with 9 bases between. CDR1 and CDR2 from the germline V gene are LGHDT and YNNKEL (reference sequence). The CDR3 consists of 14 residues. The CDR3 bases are TGTGCCAGCAGCCAAGAGTGGAGCGGAGAGACCCAGTACTTC. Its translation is CASSQEWSGETQYF.

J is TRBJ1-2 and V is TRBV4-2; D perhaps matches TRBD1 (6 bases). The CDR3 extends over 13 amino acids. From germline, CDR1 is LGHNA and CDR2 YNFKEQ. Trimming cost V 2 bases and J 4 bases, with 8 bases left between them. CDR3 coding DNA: TGTGCCAGCAGCCAAAGGGGGTCCTATGGCTACACCTTC. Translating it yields CASSQRGSYGYTF.

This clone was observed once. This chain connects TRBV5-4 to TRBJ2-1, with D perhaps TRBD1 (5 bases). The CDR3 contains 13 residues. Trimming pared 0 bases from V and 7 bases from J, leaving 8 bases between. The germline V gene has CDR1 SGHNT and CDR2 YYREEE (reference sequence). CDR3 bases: TGTGCCAGCAGCTTGGCAGGGCATAATGAGCAGTTCTTC. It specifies CASSLAGHNEQFF.

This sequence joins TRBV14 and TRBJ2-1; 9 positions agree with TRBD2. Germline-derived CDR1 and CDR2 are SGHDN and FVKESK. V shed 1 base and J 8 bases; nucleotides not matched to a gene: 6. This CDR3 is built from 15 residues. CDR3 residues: CASSQGGSGGYEQFF. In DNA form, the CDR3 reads TGTGCCAGCAGCCAAGGAGGAAGCGGGGGGTATGAGCAGTTCTTC.

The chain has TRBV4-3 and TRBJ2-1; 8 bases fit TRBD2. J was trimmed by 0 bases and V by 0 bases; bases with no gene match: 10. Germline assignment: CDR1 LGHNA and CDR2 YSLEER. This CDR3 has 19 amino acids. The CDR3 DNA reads TGCGCCAGCAGCCAAGATCTGAGTAGCGGGACCGACTCCTACAATGAGCAGTTCTTC. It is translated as CASSQDLSSGTDSYNEQFF.

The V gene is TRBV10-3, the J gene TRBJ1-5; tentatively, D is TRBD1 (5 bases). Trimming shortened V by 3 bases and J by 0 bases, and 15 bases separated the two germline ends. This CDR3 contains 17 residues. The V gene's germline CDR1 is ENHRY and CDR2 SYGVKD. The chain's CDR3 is CAISDWGPTLSNQPQHF. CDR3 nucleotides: TGTGCCATCAGTGACTGGGGCCCGACTCTTAGCAATCAGCCCCAGCATTTT.

The CDR3 loop reads CASSPSGGVYNEQFF. CDR3 bases: TGTGCCAGCAGCCCTAGCGGGGGGGTCTACAATGAGCAGTTCTTC. The rearrangement joins TRBV5-4 to TRBJ2-1; the match to TRBD2 covers 12 bases. V shed 4 bases and J 3 bases; nucleotides not matched to a gene: 2. CDR1 and CDR2 from the germline V gene are SGHNT and YYREEE (reference sequence). The CDR3 loop spans 15 amino acids.

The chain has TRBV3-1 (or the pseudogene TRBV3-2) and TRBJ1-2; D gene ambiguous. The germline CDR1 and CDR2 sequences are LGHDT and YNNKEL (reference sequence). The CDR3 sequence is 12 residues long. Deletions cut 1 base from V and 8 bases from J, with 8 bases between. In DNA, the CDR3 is TGTGCCAGCAGCCAAGCCACCGGGGGCTACACCTTC. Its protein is CASSQATGGYTF.

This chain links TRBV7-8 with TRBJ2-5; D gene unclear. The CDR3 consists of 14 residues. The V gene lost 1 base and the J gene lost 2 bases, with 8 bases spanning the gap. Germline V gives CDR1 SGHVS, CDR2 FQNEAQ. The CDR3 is CASSLERSQETQYF. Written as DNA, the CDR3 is TGTGCCAGCAGCTTAGAGAGATCACAAGAGACCCAGTACTTC.

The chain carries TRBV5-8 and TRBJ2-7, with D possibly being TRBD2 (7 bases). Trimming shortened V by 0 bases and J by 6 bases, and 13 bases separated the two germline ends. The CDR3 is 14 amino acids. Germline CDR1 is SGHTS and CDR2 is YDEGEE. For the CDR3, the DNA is TGTGCCAGCAGCTTGGAGGGGGGGGCCGGCGAGCAGTACTTC. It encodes CASSLEGGAGEQYF.

The CDR3 DNA reads as TGTGCCAGCTCCCCAGGTGGGGGGGAAACTGAAGCTTTCTTT. Amino acid sequence: CASSPGGGETEAFF. The rearrangement uses TRBV18 and TRBJ1-1, with D perhaps TRBD1 (5 bases). Deletions cut 6 bases from V and 5 bases from J, with 16 bases between. Germline CDR1 reads KGHSH; CDR2 reads LQKENI. The CDR3 is made up of 14 amino acids.

For the CDR3, the DNA is TGTGCCAGCAGTTACACCACATCCGGGGAGCTGTTTTTT. Protein sequence: CASSYTTSGELFF. The V and J genes are TRBV28 and TRBJ2-2, with D unresolved. V lost 4 bases and J 6 bases, leaving 9 bases between the germline ends. The CDR3 covers 13 residues. Germline-derived CDR1 and CDR2 are MDHEN and SYDVKM.